The sequence of this T cell receptor beta chain was determined in a study of blood T cell repertoires in COVID-19. Background on the study: Collection of acute and convalescent COVID-19 samples took place in the United States, Italy and Spain. PBMCs, B-cell-depleted T cells, or T cells were the source of the cDNA or gDNA that made up the material.

This clone was recorded once. Patients in Seattle were enrolled during active infection, then followed longitudinally. In the authors' methods: Amplification from reference gene primers served as the basis for estimated nucleated cell counts. Clones were read by immunoSEQ multiplex PCR, and TCRdb kept only the in-frame ones, dropping some. That table gives V, J and clone size, and the DNA gave D and trimming. The sample has roughly 41,000 clones, around 80% seen once. J gave up 1 base and V 4 bases, and 5 bases lay outside the gene matches. Germline CDR1 reads MDHEN; CDR2 reads SYDVKM. This CDR3 is 16 amino acids long.

Sample: peripheral blood. V usage is TRBV28 and J usage is TRBJ2-2, with 8 bases aligning to TRBD1. The TCR originated in a man between 60 and 75 years old with COVID-19, enrolled during active disease. Written as DNA, the CDR3 is TGTGCCAGCAGTTGGAGGACAGGGTGGAACACCGGGGAGCTGTTTTTT. Its translation is CASSWRTGWNTGELFF.